This T cell receptor (beta chain) stems from a study of blood T cell repertoires in COVID-19 (dated by TCRdb to about 2020). As for the study more broadly: Samples from collaborators originated in the United States, Italy and Spain and spanned both the acute and convalescent phases of COVID-19. Nearly every sample came with metadata listing a de-identified subject ID, COVID-19 status, age in years and sex. Deeply sampled blood TCRbeta repertoires from subjects exposed to, actively infected with, or recovered from COVID-19 were included in the dataset. The repertoires were released in a freely available public database meant as a resource for research on the immune response to SARS-CoV-2. Where available, HLA class I and class II types were obtained from metadata supplied by the sample provider rather than from assay-based typing. The prospective study material was composed of cDNA or gDNA derived from T cells, B-cell-depleted T cells, or PBMCs. Samples came from the ongoing ImmuneRACE study (first 160 participants) plus 1,254 subjects from 6 global collaborators. Broad study findings and their caveats: How much clinical and demographic metadata was included differed by source and by participant, and the metadata was provided uncurated.

The collaborating institutions used their own protocols to collect whole blood in K2EDTA tubes. For TCRbeta analysis, collaborators shipped samples in one of three forms: frozen whole blood, isolated PBMCs, or DNA extracted from either of those sample types. V is clipped by 0 bases and J by 1 base, and the sequence between their germline boundaries is 8 bases long. The germline V gene supplies CDR1 SGHRS and CDR2 YFSETQ. The CDR3, from cysteine to phenylalanine, totals 15 residues. Here the CDR3 DNA is all that survives: 45 bases in frame from base 1. As regards this clone: Which antigen it targets is not known. No much larger clone exists at a distance of one base, and base qualities are not known.

The immunoSEQ Assay, a bias-controlled multiplex PCR, was used to amplify TCRbeta CDR3 regions from genomic DNA. Per the authors' processing: Within the assay, amplification of reference gene primers was used to estimate how many nucleated cells each sample contained. To quantify the absolute abundance of each unique TCRbeta CDR3 rearrangement, sequence reads were collapsed and filtered. For each sample, productive Simpson clonality was calculated as the square root of Simpson's diversity index over productive rearrangements. TCRdb carries this immuneACCESS record with in-frame sequences only. Its versions omit some clonotypes, under half of them owing to an unresolved V gene in the studies checked, with the rest unexplained. V and J calls and clone size are given by that table; D and trimming were obtained from the DNA. In this sample the table shows 150,000 to 200,000 clones, approximately 90% of which occur a single time. The ten biggest clones cover about 22% of the sample.

The origin of this receptor is a man aged 60-69 years with active or convalescent COVID-19. Sequenced material: peripheral blood. The sequence joins TRBV5-1 to TRBJ2-1; the D region possibly corresponds to TRBD2 (5 bases align). The DNA sequence is TGCGCCAGCAGCTTGGACCCGGGATCCTACAATGAGCAGTTCTTC. It translates to CASSLDPGSYNEQFF.